Presented here are 5 T cell receptor beta chains from one specimen sequenced in a study of T cells in Graves' hyperthyroidism and ophthalmopathy. RNA transcripts gave rise to amplified TCR beta CDR3 regions. First-round RT-PCR targeting the TCR CDR3 was performed with the HTBI primer set. MiXCR, run by TCRdb on the multiplex PCR reads, gives a single entry per CDR3 protein. The table has 200,000 to 250,000 distinct CDR3 sequences, under 20% seen once. The sample was blood. These receptors all come from a man between 50 and 59 years old with Graves' hyperthyroidism.

This clonotype was recorded at least ten times. V usage is TRBV7-9 and J usage is TRBJ2-1; 8 nucleotides align to TRBD1. The CDR3 runs to 16 residues. The V gene's germline CDR1 is SEHNR and CDR2 FQNEAQ (reference sequence). The V segment lost 7 bases and the J segment 7 bases; nucleotides outside the gene matches: 15. CDR3 amino acids: CASISDGQGVGNEQFF. The CDR3 DNA follows: TGTGCCAGCATCTCCGACGGACAGGGAGTTGGGAATGAGCAGTTCTTC.

This chain uses TRBV5-8 with TRBJ2-5; D possibly uses TRBD1 or TRBD2 (5 bases each). The length of the CDR3 is 15 residues. The germline V and J ends were trimmed by 2 bases and 3 bases, with 14 bases remaining between them. Germline V gene sequence: CDR1 SGHTS, CDR2 YDEGEE. CDR3 region: CASSLGAGAEETQYF. Here the CDR3 DNA reads TGTGCCAGCAGCTTAGGGGCGGGCGCGGAAGAGACCCAGTACTTC.

This clonotype occurred many times. V and J are TRBV18 and TRBJ1-2; unclear D gene. Germline-derived CDR1 and CDR2 are KGHSH and LQKENI. V lost 0 bases to trimming and J lost 2 bases, with 7 bases between them. This CDR3 comprises 14 residues. The CDR3 nucleotides are TGTGCCAGCTCACCACCGGGGTCCAACTATGGCTACACCTTC. It translates to CASSPPGSNYGYTF. The full variable domain, completed using reference TRBV18 and TRBJ1-2, is NAGVMQNPRHLVRRRGQEARLRCSPMKGHSHVYWYRQLPEEGLKFMVYLQKENIIDESGMPKERFSAEFPKEGPSILRIQQVVRGDSAAYFCASSPPGSNYGYTFGSGTRLTVV.

The chain employs TRBV20-1 and TRBJ1-6; TRBD1 agrees at 8 bases. CDR1 is DFQATT and CDR2 is SNEGSKA in the germline V gene (reference sequence). This CDR3 spans 16 amino acids. The V gene end was trimmed by 3 bases and the J gene end by 9 bases; junction bases not matched to a gene: 13. The CDR3 is CSARALGRGRVSPLHF. The CDR3 DNA follows: TGCAGTGCTAGGGCTTTGGGCAGGGGGCGAGTTTCACCCCTCCACTTT.

There are many counts of this clonotype. The V gene is TRBV3-1, the J gene TRBJ2-7; unclear D gene. V was cut by 4 bases and J by 3 bases, with 4 bases left in between. The CDR3 is 11 amino acids. Per the germline V gene, CDR1 is LGHDT and CDR2 is YNNKEL (reference sequence). In nucleotides, the CDR3 is TGTGCCAGCAGCCGGAACTACGAGCAGTACTTC. This sequence encodes CASSRNYEQYF.